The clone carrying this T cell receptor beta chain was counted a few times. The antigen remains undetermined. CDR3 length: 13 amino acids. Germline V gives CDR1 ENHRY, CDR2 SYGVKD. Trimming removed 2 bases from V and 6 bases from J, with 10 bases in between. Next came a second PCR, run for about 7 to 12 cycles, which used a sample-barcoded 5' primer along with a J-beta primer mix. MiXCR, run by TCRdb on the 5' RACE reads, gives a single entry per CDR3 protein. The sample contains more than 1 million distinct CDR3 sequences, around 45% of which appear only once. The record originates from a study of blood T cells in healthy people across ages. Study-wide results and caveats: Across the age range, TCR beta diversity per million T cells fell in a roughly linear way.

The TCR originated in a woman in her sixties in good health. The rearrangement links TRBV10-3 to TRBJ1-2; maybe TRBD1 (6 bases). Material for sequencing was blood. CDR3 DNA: TGTGCCATCAGTGAGGGGACATGGGATGGCTACACCTTC. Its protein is CAISEGTWDGYTF.